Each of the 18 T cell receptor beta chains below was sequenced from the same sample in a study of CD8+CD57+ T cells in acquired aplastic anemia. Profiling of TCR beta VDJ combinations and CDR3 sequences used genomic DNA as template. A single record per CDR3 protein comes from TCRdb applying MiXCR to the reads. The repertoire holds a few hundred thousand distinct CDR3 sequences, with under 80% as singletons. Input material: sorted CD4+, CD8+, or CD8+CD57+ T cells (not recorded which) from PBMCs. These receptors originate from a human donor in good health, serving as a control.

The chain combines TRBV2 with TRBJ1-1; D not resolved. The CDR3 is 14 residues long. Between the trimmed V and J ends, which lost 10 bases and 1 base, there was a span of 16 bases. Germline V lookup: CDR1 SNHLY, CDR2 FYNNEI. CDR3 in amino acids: CATSERTKNTEAFF. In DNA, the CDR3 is TGTGCCACCAGCGAACGGACGAAGAACACTGAAGCTTTCTTT.

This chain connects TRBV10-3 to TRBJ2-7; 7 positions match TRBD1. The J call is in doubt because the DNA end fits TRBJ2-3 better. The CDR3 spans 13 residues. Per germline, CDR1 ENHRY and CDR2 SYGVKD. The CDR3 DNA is TGTGCTAGCAGCATGGACAGGAAAGACACGCAGTATTTT. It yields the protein CASSMDRKDTQYF.

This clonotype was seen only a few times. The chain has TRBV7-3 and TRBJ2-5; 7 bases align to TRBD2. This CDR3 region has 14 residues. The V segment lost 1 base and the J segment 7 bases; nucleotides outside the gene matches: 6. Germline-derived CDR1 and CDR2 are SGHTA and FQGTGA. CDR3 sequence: CASSLNAGVRTQYF. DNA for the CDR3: TGTGCCAGCAGCTTAAACGCGGGGGTGAGGACCCAGTACTTC.

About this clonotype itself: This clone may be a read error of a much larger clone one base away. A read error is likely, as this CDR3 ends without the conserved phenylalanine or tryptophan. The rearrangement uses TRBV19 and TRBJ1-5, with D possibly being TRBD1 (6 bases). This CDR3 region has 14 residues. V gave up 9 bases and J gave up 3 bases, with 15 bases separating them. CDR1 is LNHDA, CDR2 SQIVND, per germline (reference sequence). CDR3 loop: CASSEQGSNQPQHS. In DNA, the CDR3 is TGTGCCAGCAGTGAACAGGGATCCAATCAGCCCCAGCATTCT.

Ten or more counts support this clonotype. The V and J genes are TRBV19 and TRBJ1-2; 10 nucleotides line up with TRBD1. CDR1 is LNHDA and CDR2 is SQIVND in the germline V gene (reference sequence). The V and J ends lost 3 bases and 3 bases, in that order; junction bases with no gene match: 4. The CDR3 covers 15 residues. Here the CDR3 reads CASSIPGQGDYGYTF. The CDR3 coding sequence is TGTGCCAGTAGTATCCCTGGACAGGGGGACTATGGCTACACCTTC.

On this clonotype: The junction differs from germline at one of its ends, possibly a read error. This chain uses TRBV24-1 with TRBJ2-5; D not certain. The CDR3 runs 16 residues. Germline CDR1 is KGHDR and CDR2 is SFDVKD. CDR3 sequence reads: CTTSDAMGRDQETQYF. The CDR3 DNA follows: TGTACCACCAGTGATGCCATGGGCCGGGACCAAGAGACCCAGTACTTC.

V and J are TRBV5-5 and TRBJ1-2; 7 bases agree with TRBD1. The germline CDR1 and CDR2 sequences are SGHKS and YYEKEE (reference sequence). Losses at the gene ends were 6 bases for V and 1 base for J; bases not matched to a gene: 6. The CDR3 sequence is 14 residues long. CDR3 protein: CASNRGGNNYGYTF. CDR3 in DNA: TGTGCCAGCAATCGAGGGGGCAATAACTATGGCTACACCTTC.

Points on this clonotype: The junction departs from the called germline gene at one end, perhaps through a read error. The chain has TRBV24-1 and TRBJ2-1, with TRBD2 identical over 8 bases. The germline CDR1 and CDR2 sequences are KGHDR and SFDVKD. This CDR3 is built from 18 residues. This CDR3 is CASSDPTPSSGGYNEQFF. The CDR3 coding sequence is TGTGCCTCCAGTGATCCAACTCCCTCGAGCGGGGGTTACAATGAGCAGTTCTTC.

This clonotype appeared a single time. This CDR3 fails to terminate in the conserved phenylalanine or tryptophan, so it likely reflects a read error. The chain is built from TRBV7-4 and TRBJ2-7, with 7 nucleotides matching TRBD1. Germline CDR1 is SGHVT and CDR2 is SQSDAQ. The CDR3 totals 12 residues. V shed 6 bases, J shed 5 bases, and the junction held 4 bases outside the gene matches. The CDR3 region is CASSFTGDEQYY. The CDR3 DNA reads TGTGCCAGCAGTTTTACAGGGGACGAGCAGTACTAC.

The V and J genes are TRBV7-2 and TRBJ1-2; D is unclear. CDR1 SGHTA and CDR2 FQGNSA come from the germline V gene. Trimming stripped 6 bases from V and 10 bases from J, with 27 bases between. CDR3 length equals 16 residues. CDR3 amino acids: CASSSSRLAGTNVYTF. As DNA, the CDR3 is TGTGCCAGCAGTTCCTCTCGACTGGCTGGTACCAACGTCTACACCTTC.

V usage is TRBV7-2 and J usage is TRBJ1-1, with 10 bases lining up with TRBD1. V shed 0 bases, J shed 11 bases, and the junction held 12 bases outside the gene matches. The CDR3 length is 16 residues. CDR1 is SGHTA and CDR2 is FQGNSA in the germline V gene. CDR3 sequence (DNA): TGTGCCAGCAGCTTAGCCGCCGGGACAGGGGCCTACGAGGCTTTCTTT. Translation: CASSLAAGTGAYEAFF.

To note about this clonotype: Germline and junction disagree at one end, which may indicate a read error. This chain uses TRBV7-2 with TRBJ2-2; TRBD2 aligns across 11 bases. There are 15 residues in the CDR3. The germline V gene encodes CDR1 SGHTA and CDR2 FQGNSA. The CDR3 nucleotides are TGTGCCAGCAGCCTAGCGGGGGGCACAGATACGCAGTATTTTTTT. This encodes CASSLAGGTDTQYFF.

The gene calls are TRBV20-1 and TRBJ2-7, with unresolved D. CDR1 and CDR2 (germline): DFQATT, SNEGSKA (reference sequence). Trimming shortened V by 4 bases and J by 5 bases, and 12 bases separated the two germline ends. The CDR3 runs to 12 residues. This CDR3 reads CSAIAGIHEQYF. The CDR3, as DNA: TGCAGTGCTATCGCCGGAATCCACGAGCAGTACTTC.

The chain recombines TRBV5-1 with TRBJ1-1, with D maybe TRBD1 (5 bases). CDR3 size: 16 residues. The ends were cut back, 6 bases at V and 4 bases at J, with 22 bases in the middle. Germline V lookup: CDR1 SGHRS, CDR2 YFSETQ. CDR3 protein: CASTAIWGSTGTEAFF. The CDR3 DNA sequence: TGCGCCAGCACCGCAATATGGGGGAGCACGGGCACTGAAGCTTTCTTT.

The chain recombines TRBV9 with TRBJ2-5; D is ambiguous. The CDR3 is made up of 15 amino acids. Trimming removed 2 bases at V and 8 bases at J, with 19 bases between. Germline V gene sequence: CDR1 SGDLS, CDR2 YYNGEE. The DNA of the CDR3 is TGTGCCAGCAGCGTGTTTAAGGTGGGTGATGATACCCAGTACTTC. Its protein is CASSVFKVGDDTQYF.

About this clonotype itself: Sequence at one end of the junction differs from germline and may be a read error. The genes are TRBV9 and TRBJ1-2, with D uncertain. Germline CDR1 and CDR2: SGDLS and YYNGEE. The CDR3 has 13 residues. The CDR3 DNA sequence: TGTGCCAGCAGCCAAGATACCTCCTATGGCTTCTCCTTC. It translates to CASSQDTSYGFSF. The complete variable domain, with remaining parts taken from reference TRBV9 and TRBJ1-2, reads DSGVTQTPKHLITATGQRVTLRCSPRSGDLSVYWYQQSLDQGLQFLIQYYNGEERAKGNILERFSAQQFPDLHSELNLSSLELGDSALYFCASSQDTSYGFSFGSGTRLTVV.

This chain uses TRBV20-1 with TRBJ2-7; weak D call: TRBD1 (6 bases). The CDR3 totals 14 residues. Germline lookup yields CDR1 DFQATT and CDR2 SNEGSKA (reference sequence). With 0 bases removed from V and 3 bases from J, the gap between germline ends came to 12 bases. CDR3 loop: CSARDPDRHYEQYF. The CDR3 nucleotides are TGCAGTGCTAGAGACCCGGACAGACACTACGAGCAGTACTTC.

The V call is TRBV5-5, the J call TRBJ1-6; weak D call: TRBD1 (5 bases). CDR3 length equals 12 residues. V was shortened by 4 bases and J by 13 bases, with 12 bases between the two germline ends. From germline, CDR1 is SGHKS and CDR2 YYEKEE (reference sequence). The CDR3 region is CASSRVGGPLHF. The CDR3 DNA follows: TGTGCCAGCAGCCGAGTGGGGGGTCCCCTCCACTTT. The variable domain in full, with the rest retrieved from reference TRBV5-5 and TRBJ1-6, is DAGVTQSPTHLIKTRGQQVTLRCSPISGHKSVSWYQQVLGQGPQFIFQYYEKEERGRGNFPDRFSARQFPNYSSELNVNALLLGDSALYLCASSRVGGPLHFGNGTRLTVT.